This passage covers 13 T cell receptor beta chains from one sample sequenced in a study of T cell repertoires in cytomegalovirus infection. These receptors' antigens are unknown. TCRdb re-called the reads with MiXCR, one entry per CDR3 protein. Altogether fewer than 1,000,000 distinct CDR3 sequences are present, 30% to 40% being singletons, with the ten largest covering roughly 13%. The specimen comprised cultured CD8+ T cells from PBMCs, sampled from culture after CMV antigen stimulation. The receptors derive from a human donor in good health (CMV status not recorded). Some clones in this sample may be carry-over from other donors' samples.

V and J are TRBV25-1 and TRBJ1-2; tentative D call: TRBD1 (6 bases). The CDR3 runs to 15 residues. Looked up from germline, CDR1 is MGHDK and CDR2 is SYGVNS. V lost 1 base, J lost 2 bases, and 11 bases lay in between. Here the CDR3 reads CASSELQGPNYGYTF. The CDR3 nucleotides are TGTGCCAGCAGTGAATTACAGGGTCCCAACTATGGCTACACCTTC.

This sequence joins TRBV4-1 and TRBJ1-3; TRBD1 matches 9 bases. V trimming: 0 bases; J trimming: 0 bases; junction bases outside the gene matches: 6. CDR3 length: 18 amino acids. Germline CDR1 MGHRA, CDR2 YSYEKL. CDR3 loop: CASSQELGQGISGNTIYF. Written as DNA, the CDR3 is TGCGCCAGCAGCCAAGAACTTGGACAGGGGATCTCTGGAAACACCATATATTTT.

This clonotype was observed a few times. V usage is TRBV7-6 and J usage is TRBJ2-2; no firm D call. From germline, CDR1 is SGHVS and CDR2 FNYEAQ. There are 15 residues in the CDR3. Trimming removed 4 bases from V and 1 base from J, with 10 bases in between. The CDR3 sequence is CASSYITENTGELFF. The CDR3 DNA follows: TGTGCCAGCAGCTATATTACAGAGAACACCGGGGAGCTGTTTTTT.

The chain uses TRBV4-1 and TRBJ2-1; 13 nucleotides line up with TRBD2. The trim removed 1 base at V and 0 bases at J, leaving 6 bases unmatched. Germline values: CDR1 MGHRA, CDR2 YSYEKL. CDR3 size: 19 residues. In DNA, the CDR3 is TGCGCCAGCAGCCAAGGACTAGCGGGGGGCTTCCGCTCCTACAATGAGCAGTTCTTC. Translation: CASSQGLAGGFRSYNEQFF.

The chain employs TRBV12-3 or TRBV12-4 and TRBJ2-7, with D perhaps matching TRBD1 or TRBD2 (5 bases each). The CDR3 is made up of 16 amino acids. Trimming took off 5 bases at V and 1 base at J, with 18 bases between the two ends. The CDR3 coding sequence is TGTGCCAGCAGTCCTGACTCCGGGACGGGATCCTACGAGCAGTACGTC. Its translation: CASSPDSGTGSYEQYV.

CDR3 nucleotide sequence: TGTGCCAGCAGTTACGGTTTAGGGGGCCGGCAGAACATTCAGTACTTC. It encodes CASSYGLGGRQNIQYF. The J gene is TRBJ2-4, the V gene TRBV6-6; 7 bases fit TRBD1. V was clipped by 2 bases and J by 7 bases; unmatched bases: 11. The CDR3 extends over 16 amino acids. Germline V gene data show CDR1 as MNHNY and CDR2 as SVGAGI (reference sequence).

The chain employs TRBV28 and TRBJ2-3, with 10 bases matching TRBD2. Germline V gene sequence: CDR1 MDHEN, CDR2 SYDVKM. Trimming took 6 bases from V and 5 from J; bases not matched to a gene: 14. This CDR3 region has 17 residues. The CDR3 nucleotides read TGTGCCAGCAGCTATCCCGGGAGCGGGGGGGCGTTAGATACGCAGTATTTT. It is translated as CASSYPGSGGALDTQYF.

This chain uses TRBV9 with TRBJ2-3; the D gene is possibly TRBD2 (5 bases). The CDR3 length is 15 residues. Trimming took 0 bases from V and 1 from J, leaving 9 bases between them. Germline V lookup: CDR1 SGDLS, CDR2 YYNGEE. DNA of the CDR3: TGTGCCAGCAGCGTAGTGGACTTAGGCACAGATACGCAGTATTTT. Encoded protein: CASSVVDLGTDTQYF.

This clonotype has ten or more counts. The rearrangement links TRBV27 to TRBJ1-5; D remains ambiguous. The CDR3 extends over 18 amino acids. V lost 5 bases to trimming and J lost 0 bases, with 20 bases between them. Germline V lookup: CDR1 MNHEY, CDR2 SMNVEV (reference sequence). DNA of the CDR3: TGTGCCAGCAGTCCTACCCCCATGTTAGTCTATAGCAATCAGCCCCAGCATTTT. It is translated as CASSPTPMLVYSNQPQHF.

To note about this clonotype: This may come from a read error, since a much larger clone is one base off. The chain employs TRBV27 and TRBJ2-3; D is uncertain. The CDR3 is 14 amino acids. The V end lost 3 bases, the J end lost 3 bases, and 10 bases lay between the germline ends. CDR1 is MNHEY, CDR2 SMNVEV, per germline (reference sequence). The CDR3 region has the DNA TGTGCCAGCAGTTTTGTGGTAGTAACAGATACGCAGTATTTT. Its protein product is CASSFVVVTDTQYF.

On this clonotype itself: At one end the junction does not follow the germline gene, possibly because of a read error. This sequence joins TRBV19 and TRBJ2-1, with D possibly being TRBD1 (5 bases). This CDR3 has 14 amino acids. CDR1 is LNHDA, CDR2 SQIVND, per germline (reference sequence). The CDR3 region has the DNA TGTGTCAGTAACCACCTACAGGATTACAATGAGCAGTTCTTC. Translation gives CVSNHLQDYNEQFF.

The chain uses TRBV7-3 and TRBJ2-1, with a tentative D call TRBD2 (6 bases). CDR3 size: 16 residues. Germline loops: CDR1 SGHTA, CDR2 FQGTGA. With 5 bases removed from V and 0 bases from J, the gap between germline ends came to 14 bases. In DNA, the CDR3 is TGTGCCAGCAGCCTCCCCGAGGAGGGCTCCTACAATGAGCAGTTCTTC. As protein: CASSLPEEGSYNEQFF.

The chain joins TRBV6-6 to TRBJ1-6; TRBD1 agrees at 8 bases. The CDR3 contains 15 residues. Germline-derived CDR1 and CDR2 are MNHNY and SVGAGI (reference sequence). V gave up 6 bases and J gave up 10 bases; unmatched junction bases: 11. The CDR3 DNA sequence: TGTGCCAGCAGCCAAGGCCAGGGGGCAATGTCACCCCTCCACTTT. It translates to CASSQGQGAMSPLHF.